Following are 23 T cell receptor beta chains from one sample sequenced in a study of cytomegalovirus exposure and HLA in healthy donors. PCR used 60 Vbeta primers and 13 Jbeta primers. TCRdb keeps only in-frame clones here, not all; method: immunoSEQ multiplex PCR. Of 63,000 or so clones listed, approximately 76% are singletons. Sequencing was carried out using PBMCs. These TCRs come from a man aged 50 to 59 in good health and CMV-seronegative.

The V and J genes are TRBV7-9 and TRBJ1-3, with 7 nucleotides matching TRBD1. Germline assignment: CDR1 SEHNR and CDR2 FQNEAQ (reference sequence). The CDR3 is made up of 15 amino acids. Losses at the gene ends were 3 bases for V and 8 bases for J; bases not matched to a gene: 10. CDR3 loop: CASSFPTGVVDTIYF. The CDR3 coding sequence is TGTGCCAGCAGCTTCCCCACAGGGGTAGTTGACACCATATATTTT.

The chain recombines TRBV13 with TRBJ2-3, with TRBD2 matching over 10 bases. Unmatched junction bases numbered 3, after V lost 5 bases and J lost 4 bases. The CDR3 loop spans 14 amino acids. The V gene's germline CDR1 is PRHDT and CDR2 FYEKMQ (reference sequence). The CDR3 region is CASSLGLAPDTQYF. The CDR3, as DNA: TGTGCCAGCAGCCTGGGACTAGCGCCAGATACGCAGTATTTT.

The rearrangement uses TRBV9 and TRBJ1-2; 9 bases are shared with TRBD1. CDR3 length: 17 amino acids. J was trimmed by 7 bases and V by 3 bases; bases with no gene match: 16. Germline loops: CDR1 SGDLS, CDR2 YYNGEE. The CDR3 DNA sequence: TGTGCCAGCAGCGAACAGGGGGCAGAAATTACCCCTTTTGGCTACACCTTC. This translates into CASSEQGAEITPFGYTF.

The gene calls are TRBV7-8 and TRBJ1-2; tentatively, D is TRBD1 (6 bases). Germline V CDR1 and CDR2: SGHVS, FQNEAQ. V was cut by 5 bases and J by 2 bases, with 9 bases left in between. The CDR3 spans 13 residues. Here the CDR3 DNA reads TGTGCCAGCAGCCGGGACAAAAACTATGGCTACACCTTC. The encoded protein is CASSRDKNYGYTF.

V and J are TRBV6-1 and TRBJ2-7, with 8 bases that match TRBD2. Looked up from germline, CDR1 is MNHNS and CDR2 is SASEGT. V lost 5 bases, J lost 2 bases, and 8 bases stayed unmatched. The CDR3 spans 15 residues. CDR3 sequence reads: CASSQGGLVPYEQYF. The DNA of the CDR3 is TGTGCCAGCAGTCAAGGGGGACTAGTCCCCTACGAGCAGTACTTC.

The rearrangement uses TRBV12-5 and TRBJ2-5; 9 bases line up with TRBD1. The CDR3 contains 15 residues. The germline V gene encodes CDR1 LGHNT and CDR2 FRNRAP. Trimming took 6 bases from V and 5 from J; bases not matched to a gene: 10. The DNA of the CDR3 is TGTGCTAGTGGCGGGGACAGGGAGGGGTGGGAGACCCAGTACTTC. Protein product: CASGGDREGWETQYF.

J is TRBJ2-7 and V is TRBV4-1; 7 nucleotides line up with TRBD1. The trim removed 1 base at V and 4 bases at J, leaving 1 base unmatched. CDR1 and CDR2 (germline): MGHRA, YSYEKL. The CDR3 sequence is 13 residues long. In nucleotides, the CDR3 is TGCGCCAGCAGCCAAGGGACAGGTTACGAGCAGTACTTC. Translated, it gives CASSQGTGYEQYF.

V gene TRBV6-1 combines with J gene TRBJ1-3; TRBD1 might be the D (5 bases). V was cut by 7 bases and J by 4 bases, with 11 bases left in between. There are 13 residues in the CDR3. CDR1 and CDR2 (germline): MNHNS, SASEGT. Written as DNA, the CDR3 is TGTGCCAGCAAAGGACACGCGGGAAACACCATATATTTT. This sequence encodes CASKGHAGNTIYF.

The V and J genes are TRBV5-4 and TRBJ2-7, with D perhaps TRBD2 (5 bases). The CDR3 runs 14 residues. Germline V gene lookup returns CDR1 SGHNT and CDR2 YYREEE (reference sequence). V was trimmed by 2 bases and J by 5 bases, leaving 14 bases between them. The CDR3 bases are TGTGCCAGCAGCTTAGGAGGTGCTAGAGACGAGCAGTACTTC. It codes for CASSLGGARDEQYF.

The chain employs TRBV27 and TRBJ1-3; TRBD1 matches 7 bases. CDR1 is MNHEY, CDR2 SMNVEV, per germline (reference sequence). The CDR3 has 15 residues. The J segment lost 4 bases and the V segment lost 5 bases, leaving 8 bases of the junction unmatched. This chain's CDR3 is CASSPVTGIGNTIYF. In DNA form, the CDR3 reads TGTGCCAGCAGTCCAGTGACAGGGATCGGAAACACCATATATTTT.

This clone was seen more than once but under ten times. The chain uses TRBV6-6 and TRBJ2-1, with TRBD1 identical over 7 bases. This CDR3 contains 13 residues. Trimming took 6 bases from V and 7 from J; bases not matched to a gene: 6. Germline assignment: CDR1 MNHNY and CDR2 SVGAGI (reference sequence). CDR3 bases: TGTGCCAGCAGCTCGACAGGGAGAAATGAGCAGTTCTTC. Translating gives CASSSTGRNEQFF.

The J gene is TRBJ1-1, the V gene TRBV5-1; D is undetermined. The V end was cut by 7 bases, the J end by 5 bases, with 18 bases between. The germline CDR1 and CDR2 sequences are SGHRS and YFSETQ. The CDR3 totals 14 residues. CDR3 nucleotides: TGCGCCAGCTACGAGGGCGTTCAAGGGACTGAAGCTTTCTTT. Translating it yields CASYEGVQGTEAFF.

This clone has just a few counts. This chain joins TRBV5-4 and TRBJ2-2; 7 bases are a match to TRBD2. With V trimmed by 0 bases and J by 6 bases, 11 bases remained unmatched. The CDR3 has 17 amino acids. Germline lookup yields CDR1 SGHNT and CDR2 YYREEE (reference sequence). In DNA, the CDR3 is TGTGCCAGCAGCTTGGGTCCCTGGGGGGGATGGTCCGGGGAGCTGTTTTTT. It yields the protein CASSLGPWGGWSGELFF. Using reference TRBV5-4 and TRBJ2-2 for the parts outside the CDR3, the full variable domain is ETGVTQSPTHLIKTRGQQVTLRCSSQSGHNTVSWYQQALGQGPQFIFQYYREEENGRGNFPPRFSGLQFPNYSSELNVNALELDDSALYLCASSLGPWGGWSGELFFGEGSRLTVL.

This chain connects TRBV5-8 to TRBJ2-5; 8 bases agree with TRBD1. V trimming: 6 bases; J trimming: 1 base; junction bases outside the gene matches: 5. Germline V gives CDR1 SGHTS, CDR2 YDEGEE. The CDR3 is 14 amino acids. The CDR3 loop reads CASTIGQGQETQYF. For the CDR3, the DNA is TGTGCCAGCACCATTGGACAGGGCCAAGAGACCCAGTACTTC.

The rearrangement joins TRBV27 to TRBJ2-7; no firm D call. V lost 4 bases, J lost 4 bases, and 5 bases lay in between. This CDR3 is built from 11 residues. In germline, CDR1 is MNHEY, CDR2 SMNVEV (reference sequence). CDR3 DNA sequence: TGTGCCAGCAGTTACGCGTACGAGCAGTACTTC. It specifies CASSYAYEQYF.

V usage is TRBV6-5 and J usage is TRBJ1-2, with unresolved D. Per germline, CDR1 MNHEY and CDR2 SVGAGI. The CDR3 runs 12 residues. V lost 5 bases to trimming and J lost 4 bases, with 8 bases between them. The CDR3, as DNA: TGTGCCAGCAGTACCCGGGGCTATGGCTACACCTTC. It is translated as CASSTRGYGYTF.

A few counts support this clone. The chain combines TRBV27 with TRBJ1-6; D is perhaps TRBD1 (6 bases). Germline loops: CDR1 MNHEY, CDR2 SMNVEV (reference sequence). There are 16 residues in the CDR3. V lost 7 bases and J 7 bases, leaving 20 bases between the germline ends. DNA of the CDR3: TGTGCCAGCACCCCAGGGGCCAGGGGTGCGAATTCACCCCTCCACTTT. Translated, it gives CASTPGARGANSPLHF.

With regard to this clone: At one of its ends the junction is not consistent with the germline gene, which may arise from a read error. This chain uses TRBV6-5 with TRBJ2-1; 8 bases fit TRBD2. Germline CDR1 is MNHEY and CDR2 is SVGAGI. This CDR3 contains 14 residues. The CDR3 loop reads CASSYSTAASGQVF. CDR3 DNA sequence: TGTGCCAGCAGTTACTCGACTGCGGCTAGCGGGCAAGTCTTC.

The gene calls are TRBV29-1 and TRBJ1-2; D call uncertain. Germline values: CDR1 SQVTM, CDR2 ANQGSEA. Trimming removed 8 bases from V and 7 bases from J, with 14 bases in between. This CDR3 has 11 amino acids. In DNA form, the CDR3 reads TGCAGCATGAGACGAGGGTTTGGCTACACCTTC. Protein sequence: CSMRRGFGYTF.

The J gene is TRBJ2-5, the V gene TRBV9, with D possibly matching TRBD2 (5 bases). Germline V lookup: CDR1 SGDLS, CDR2 YYNGEE. The CDR3 spans 13 residues. Trimming stripped 3 bases from V and 1 base from J, with 7 bases between. CDR3 loop: CASSARGQETQYF. As DNA, the CDR3 is TGTGCCAGCAGCGCACGGGGCCAAGAGACCCAGTACTTC.

This clone is a singleton in its sample. The rearrangement joins TRBV2 to TRBJ1-1; D is possibly TRBD1 (6 bases). The V gene lost 7 bases and the J gene lost 1 base, with 10 bases spanning the gap. Germline V gene sequence: CDR1 SNHLY, CDR2 FYNNEI. The CDR3 consists of 13 residues. The CDR3, as DNA: TGTGCCAGCATAGGGGGGGAGAACACTGAAGCTTTCTTT. Encoded protein: CASIGGENTEAFF. Full variable domain (rest looked up from reference TRBV2 and TRBJ1-1): EPEVTQTPSHQVTQMGQEVILRCVPISNHLYFYWYRQILGQKVEFLVSFYNNEISEKSEIFDDQFSVERPDGSNFTLKIRSTKLEDSAMYFCASIGGENTEAFFGQGTRLTVV.

The chain links TRBV7-9 to TRBJ1-6; TRBD1 agrees at 7 bases. The J segment lost 6 bases and the V segment lost 5 bases, leaving 4 bases of the junction unmatched. Germline CDR1 and CDR2: SEHNR and FQNEAQ (reference sequence). The CDR3 is 14 amino acids. Here the CDR3 reads CASSPGQANSPLHF. Here the CDR3 DNA reads TGTGCCAGCAGCCCCGGACAGGCTAATTCACCCCTCCACTTT. Supplemented by reference TRBV7-9 and TRBJ1-6, the full variable domain reads DTGVSQNPRHKITKRGQNVTFRCDPISEHNRLYWYRQTLGQGPEFLTYFQNEAQLEKSRLLSDRFSAERPKGSFSTLEIQRTEQGDSAMYLCASSPGQANSPLHFGNGTRLTVT.

This clone was picked up a small number of times. The genes are TRBV19 and TRBJ2-3; 8 bases map to TRBD2. This CDR3 has 16 amino acids. Germline trimming cut 4 bases from V and 3 bases from J; bases unmatched to any gene: 9. Germline V gives CDR1 LNHDA, CDR2 SQIVND (reference sequence). CDR3 DNA: TGTGCCAGTAGTAACCCCGGGGGGGCCAGGACAGATACGCAGTATTTT. Its translation: CASSNPGGARTDTQYF.